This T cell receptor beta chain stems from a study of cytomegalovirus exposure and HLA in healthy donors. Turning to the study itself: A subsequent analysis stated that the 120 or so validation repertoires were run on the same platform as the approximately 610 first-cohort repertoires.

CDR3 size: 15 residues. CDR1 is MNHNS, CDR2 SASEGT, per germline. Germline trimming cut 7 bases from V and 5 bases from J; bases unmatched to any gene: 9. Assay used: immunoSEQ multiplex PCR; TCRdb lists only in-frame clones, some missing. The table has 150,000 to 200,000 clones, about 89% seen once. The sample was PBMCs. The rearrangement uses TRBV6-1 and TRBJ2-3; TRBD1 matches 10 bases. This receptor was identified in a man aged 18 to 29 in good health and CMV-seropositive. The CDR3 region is CASNRRQGAGDTQYF. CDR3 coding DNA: TGTGCCAGCAATAGGAGACAGGGGGCCGGAGATACGCAGTATTTT.